A selection of T cell receptor beta chains follows, all from one sample in a study of CD8 T cells in Susac syndrome. TCRdb redid the calling of the immunoSEQ multiplex PCR reads with MiXCR, one entry per CDR3 protein. The sample records approximately 74,000 distinct CDR3 sequences, 90% to 95% being singletons. What was sequenced was CD4+ T cells from PBMCs. Every receptor here comes from a human donor with Susac syndrome. Each CDR3 is given with its conserved first and last residue. A D gene is named only where the DNA matches it firmly. Clone size, where shown, is once, few, many, or a class for clones that have expanded.

V gene,clone size,J gene,D gene,CDR3 DNA,CDR3 protein
TRBV5-1,once,TRBJ1-2,NA,TGCGCCAGCAGCTTGGAAAAAGCCAGCTATGGCTACACCTTC,CASSLEKASYGYTF
TRBV6-5,once,TRBJ2-3,NA,TGTGCCAGCAGTTTTACGGGGGCCCTTGGCACAGATACGCAGTATTTT,CASSFTGALGTDTQYF
TRBV6-2/TRBV6-3,NA,TRBJ1-3,NA,TGTGCCAGCAGTTCCTCCCCGCAGGGGAAACCTTCTGGAAACACCATATATTTT,CASSSSPQGKPSGNTIYF
TRBV11-2,NA,TRBJ1-1,NA,TGTGCCAGCAGCCTAGTGCAGGTGAGGAACACTGAAGCTTTCTTT,CASSLVQVRNTEAFF
TRBV12-5,NA,TRBJ1-1,NA,TGTGCTAGTGATCAGGGGAACACTGAAGCTTTCTTT,CASDQGNTEAFF
TRBV28,NA,TRBJ2-5,NA,TGTGCCAGCAGTTTAAGGCGGTTGGGGAACAGGGAGACCCAGTACTTC,CASSLRRLGNRETQYF
TRBV7-9,NA,TRBJ2-5,NA,TGTGCCAGCAGGGAAGGGAGGGGACAGCAAGAGACCCAGTACTTC,CASREGRGQQETQYF
TRBV24-1,once,TRBJ2-1,TRBD2,TGTGCCACCGGGGGACTACTCTACAATGAGCAGTTCTTC,CATGGLLYNEQFF
TRBV10-3,few,TRBJ2-5,TRBD2,TGTGCCATCAGTGATGGCGGGGGGGGTAGAGAGACCCAGTACTTC,CAISDGGGGRETQYF
TRBV28,NA,TRBJ2-4,TRBD1,TGTGCCAGCAGTCAGCCAGGGGGAAGCCCCAAAAACATTCAGTACTTC,CASSQPGGSPKNIQYF
TRBV7-2,NA,TRBJ1-3,TRBD1,TGTGCCAGCAGCTTAGCGACAGGGCTTTCTGGAAACACCATATATTTT,CASSLATGLSGNTIYF
TRBV7-8,NA,TRBJ1-1,NA,TGTGCCAGCAGCCTATACCGAAACCGCACTGAAGCTTTCTTT,CASSLYRNRTEAFF
TRBV29-1,once,TRBJ1-2,NA,TGCAGCGGATACTCAGGGGACTACAGAAACTATGGCTACACCTTC,CSGYSGDYRNYGYTF
TRBV20-1,NA,TRBJ2-1,TRBD2,TGCAGTCGACTAGCGGTCTACAATGAGCAGTTCTTC,CSRLAVYNEQFF
TRBV2,NA,TRBJ1-5,TRBD1,TGTGCCAGCAGAGGACAGGGGGAGCAGCCCCAGCATTTT,CASRGQGEQPQHF
TRBV4-1,few,TRBJ2-7,NA,TGCGCCAGCAGCGAAATGGTCGCAGGGCCCTCCTCCTACGAGCAGTACTTC,CASSEMVAGPSSYEQYF
TRBV11-2,NA,TRBJ2-2,TRBD2,TGTGCCAGCAGCGCCTTAGCGGGAGCCACCGGGGAGCTGTTTTTT,CASSALAGATGELFF
TRBV5-5,NA,TRBJ2-5,NA,TGTGCCAGCAGCTTGGACCCATTGGAGACCCAGTACTTC,CASSLDPLETQYF
TRBV28,NA,TRBJ1-2,TRBD1,TGTGCCAGCAGTTCCCTGGGACAGTATGGCTACACCTTC,CASSSLGQYGYTF
TRBV28,NA,TRBJ2-2,TRBD2,TGTGCCAGCAGTACCGGGACTAGCGTCGGGGAGCTGTTTTTT,CASSTGTSVGELFF
TRBV28,few,TRBJ2-3,NA,TGTGCCAGCAGTCTCTTAACAGATACGCAGTATTTT,CASSLLTDTQYF
TRBV6-1,NA,TRBJ2-1,TRBD2,TGTGCCAGCAAAGGGACTAGCGGGAGAAGGTCCTACAATGAGCAGTTCTTC,CASKGTSGRRSYNEQFF
TRBV2,NA,TRBJ2-7,TRBD1,TGTGCCAGCAGTGAAGGGACAGGGGCCTACGAGCAGTACTTC,CASSEGTGAYEQYF
TRBV25-1,NA,TRBJ2-5,NA,TGTGCCAGCAGTGAATCGATGTCAGTCCAAGAGACCCAGTACTTC,CASSESMSVQETQYF
TRBV3-1,NA,TRBJ2-1,NA,TGTGCCAGCAGCCGAACGACTAGGACCAATGAGCAGTTCTTC,CASSRTTRTNEQFF
TRBV14,NA,TRBJ2-2,NA,TGTGCCAGCAGCCAAGAACGGGGGAGTAACACCGGGGAGCTGTTTTTT,CASSQERGSNTGELFF
TRBV6-5,NA,TRBJ2-7,TRBD1,TGTGCCAGCAGGGGACAGGGGGCTTCTTACGAGCAGTACTTC,CASRGQGASYEQYF
TRBV7-6,NA,TRBJ2-7,NA,TGTGCCAGCAGCTTTATAGGGCAACAGGGAATCTACGAGCAGTACTTC,CASSFIGQQGIYEQYF
TRBV4-1,NA,TRBJ2-1,TRBD1,TGCGCCAGCAGCCAAGGGGACAGGGGTTTTTGGGATGAGCAGTTCTTC,CASSQGDRGFWDEQFF
TRBV5-1,NA,TRBJ1-1,NA,TGCGCCAGCAGCTCGACTGGTGGCGGGGCTTTCTTT,CASSSTGGGAFF
TRBV6-5,NA,TRBJ1-5,NA,TGTGCCAGCAAGCGGGGGGGCGGGAATCAGCCCCAGCATTTT,CASKRGGGNQPQHF
TRBV5-1,NA,TRBJ1-2,TRBD1,TGCGCCAGCAGCCCCCTCGGACAGGGGTATGGCTACACCTTC,CASSPLGQGYGYTF
TRBV5-1,NA,TRBJ2-7,TRBD2,TGCGCCAGTACTAGCGGGACTACCTACGAGCAGTACTTC,CASTSGTTYEQYF
TRBV2,NA,TRBJ1-5,NA,TGTGCCAGCAATCCCGGACATAGCAATCAGCCCCAGCATTTT,CASNPGHSNQPQHF
TRBV18,NA,TRBJ1-4,NA,TGTGCCAGCTCAGCCGCAACTAATGAAAAACTGTTTTTT,CASSAATNEKLFF
TRBV19,few,TRBJ1-6,NA,TGTGCCAGTAGTATCCTGGCTAACAATTCACCCCTCCACTTT,CASSILANNSPLHF
TRBV3-1,NA,TRBJ2-5,NA,TGTGCCAGCAGCCAGCTGGGGGCTCAAGAGACCCAGTACTTC,CASSQLGAQETQYF
TRBV25-1,NA,TRBJ2-3,TRBD2,TGTGCCAGCAGTGTTACTAGCGGGAGCACAGATACGCAGTATTTT,CASSVTSGSTDTQYF
TRBV25-1,NA,TRBJ2-4,NA,TGTGCCAGCAGTGAAACCGAATGGGCCAAAAACATTCAGTACTTC,CASSETEWAKNIQYF
TRBV7-2,NA,TRBJ1-1,NA,TGTGCCAGCAGCCGCCTCGGACAGCGGAACACTGAAGCTTTCTTT,CASSRLGQRNTEAFF
TRBV19,NA,TRBJ2-1,TRBD2,TGTGCCAGTGGAGCGGGAGGCATTCTAGGCGATGAGCAGTTCTTC,CASGAGGILGDEQFF
TRBV7-2,NA,TRBJ1-4,NA,TGTGCCAGCAGCTCCCAACGACTTGAAAAACTGTTTTTT,CASSSQRLEKLFF
TRBV7-2,NA,TRBJ2-5,TRBD2,TGTGCCAGCAGCTCCTCCGCCACTAGCGGGAGCGCGAAGACCCAGTACTTC,CASSSSATSGSAKTQYF
TRBV7-2,NA,TRBJ2-7,NA,TGTGCCAGCAGCTTACGGGGAAGCGAGCAGTACTTC,CASSLRGSEQYF
TRBV20-1,NA,TRBJ2-1,NA,TGCAGTGCTGGGGGCCCTCCTGACAATGAGCAGTTCTTC,CSAGGPPDNEQFF
TRBV3-1,once,TRBJ2-7,TRBD2,TGTGCCAGCAGCCAAGTTGGGGGGACTAGAGTGTGGGAGCAGTACTTC,CASSQVGGTRVWEQYF
TRBV14,NA,TRBJ1-1,NA,TGTGCCAGCAGCCAAGATCTTACAGGTGAAGCTTTCTTT,CASSQDLTGEAFF
TRBV3-1,NA,TRBJ2-5,NA,TGTGCCAGCAGCCAACCTCCTTTTCCAGAGACCCAGTACTTC,CASSQPPFPETQYF
TRBV5-6,NA,TRBJ2-7,NA,TGTGCCAGCAGCACCGGGATCAGACTGGTCTACGAGCAGTACTTC,CASSTGIRLVYEQYF
TRBV7-6,NA,TRBJ1-2,NA,TGTGCCAGCAGCACTCGGCCTCTCTATGGCTACACCTTC,CASSTRPLYGYTF
TRBV12-3/TRBV12-4,NA,TRBJ1-2,NA,TGTGCCAGCAGCCCCTTTCGGGGGGTCTATGGCTACACCTTC,CASSPFRGVYGYTF
TRBV5-1,once,TRBJ1-2,NA,TGCGCCAGCAGCTTGTTGACCGGGAACTATGGCTACACCTTC,CASSLLTGNYGYTF
TRBV29-1,NA,TRBJ2-7,NA,TGCAGCGCTGCCCGCGTGGGCTACGAGCAGTACTTC,CSAARVGYEQYF
TRBV3-1,NA,TRBJ1-2,NA,TGTGCCAGCAGCCAAGGGGCAGGGAATTATGGCTACACCTTC,CASSQGAGNYGYTF
TRBV2,NA,TRBJ1-6,NA,TGTGCCAGCAGTGAAGAGGGAAGTAATTCACCCCTCCACTTT,CASSEEGSNSPLHF
TRBV4-3,NA,TRBJ2-2,TRBD2,TGCGCCAGCAGCCAAGCAAGGGGACCCGGACTAGCGGATTATAACACCGGGGAGCTGTTTTTT,CASSQARGPGLADYNTGELFF
TRBV28,NA,TRBJ2-3,TRBD2,TGTGCCAGCGCGCTAGCGGGAGTAAGGCTTACGGATACGCAGTATTTT,CASALAGVRLTDTQYF